This TCR beta chain derives from a study of shared clonotypes between healthy human individuals. V lost 4 bases, J lost 4 bases, and 7 bases lay in between. Germline loops: CDR1 SQVTM, CDR2 ANQGSEA. This CDR3 region has 11 residues. This clone was found once. The deep-level immunoSEQ assay was used. Original processing methods: Junction-only sequences produced by ImmunoSEQ had no quality scores, so filtering differed. The data were produced by immunoSEQ multiplex PCR, yet TCRdb's version contains in-frame clones alone and is incomplete. From that table come the V and J calls and clone size; the DNA was used to work out D and trimming. The sample includes roughly 1.5 million clones, roughly 98% of them seen just once. Healthy and HIV-negative, the adult donors had no recent acute infections or vaccinations.

The specimen sequenced was naive CD4+ T cells sorted from blood. The subset was: CD45RA+ positively selected. The chain combines TRBV29-1 with TRBJ2-5; D remains unclear. The sequence was obtained from a man in his thirties or forties in good health. The CDR3 sequence is CSVVPGETQYF. The CDR3 DNA is TGCAGCGTTGTTCCCGGAGAGACCCAGTACTTC.